The clone carrying this T cell receptor beta chain has only a few counts. These data are taken from a study of cytomegalovirus exposure and HLA in healthy donors. Study in general: Earlier sequencing of about 179 million T cells yielded 100 million to 120 million unique TCR beta sequences.

Germline V gene sequence: CDR1 MNHNS, CDR2 SASEGT. The CDR3 spans 14 residues. V lost 6 bases, J lost 2 bases, and 7 bases stayed unmatched. The PCR had 60 Vbeta and 13 Jbeta primers. Method: immunoSEQ multiplex PCR; TCRdb's copy keeps in-frame clones and lacks some. The table has 170,000 or so clones, roughly 83% seen once. The J gene is TRBJ2-7, the V gene TRBV6-1; TRBD2 matches at 7 bases. This TCR came from a boy aged 2 to 10 in good health and CMV-seronegative. The sample comprised PBMCs. This CDR3 reads CASSRLGTTYEQYF. In DNA form, the CDR3 reads TGTGCCAGCAGCCGTCTTGGGACTACCTACGAGCAGTACTTC.